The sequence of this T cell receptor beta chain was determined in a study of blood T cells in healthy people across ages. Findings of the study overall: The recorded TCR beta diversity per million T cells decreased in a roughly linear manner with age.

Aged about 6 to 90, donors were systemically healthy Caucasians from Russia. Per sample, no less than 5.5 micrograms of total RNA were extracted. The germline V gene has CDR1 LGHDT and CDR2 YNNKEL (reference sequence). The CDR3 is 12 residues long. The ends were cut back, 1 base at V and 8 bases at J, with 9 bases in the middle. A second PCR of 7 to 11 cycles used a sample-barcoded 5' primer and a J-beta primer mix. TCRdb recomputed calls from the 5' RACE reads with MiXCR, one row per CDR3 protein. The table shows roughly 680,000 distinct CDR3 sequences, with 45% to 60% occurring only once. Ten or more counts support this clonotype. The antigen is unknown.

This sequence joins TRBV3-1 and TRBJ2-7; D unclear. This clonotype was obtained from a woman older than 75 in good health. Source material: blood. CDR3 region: CASSQGSSQQYF. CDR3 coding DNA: TGTGCCAGCAGCCAAGGCAGCTCTCAGCAGTACTTC.